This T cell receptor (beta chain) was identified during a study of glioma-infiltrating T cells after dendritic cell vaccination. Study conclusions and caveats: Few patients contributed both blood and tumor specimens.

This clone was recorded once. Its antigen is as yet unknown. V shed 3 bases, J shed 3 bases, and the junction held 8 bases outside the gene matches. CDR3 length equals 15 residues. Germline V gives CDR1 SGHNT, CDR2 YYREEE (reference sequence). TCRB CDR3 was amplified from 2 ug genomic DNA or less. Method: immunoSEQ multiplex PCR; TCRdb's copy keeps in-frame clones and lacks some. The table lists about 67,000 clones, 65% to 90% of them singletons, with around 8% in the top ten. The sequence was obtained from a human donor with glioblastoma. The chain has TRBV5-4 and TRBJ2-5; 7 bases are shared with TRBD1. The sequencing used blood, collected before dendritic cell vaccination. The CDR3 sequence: CASSSAQGEKETQYF. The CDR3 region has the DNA TGTGCCAGCAGCTCCGCCCAGGGGGAAAAAGAGACCCAGTACTTC.